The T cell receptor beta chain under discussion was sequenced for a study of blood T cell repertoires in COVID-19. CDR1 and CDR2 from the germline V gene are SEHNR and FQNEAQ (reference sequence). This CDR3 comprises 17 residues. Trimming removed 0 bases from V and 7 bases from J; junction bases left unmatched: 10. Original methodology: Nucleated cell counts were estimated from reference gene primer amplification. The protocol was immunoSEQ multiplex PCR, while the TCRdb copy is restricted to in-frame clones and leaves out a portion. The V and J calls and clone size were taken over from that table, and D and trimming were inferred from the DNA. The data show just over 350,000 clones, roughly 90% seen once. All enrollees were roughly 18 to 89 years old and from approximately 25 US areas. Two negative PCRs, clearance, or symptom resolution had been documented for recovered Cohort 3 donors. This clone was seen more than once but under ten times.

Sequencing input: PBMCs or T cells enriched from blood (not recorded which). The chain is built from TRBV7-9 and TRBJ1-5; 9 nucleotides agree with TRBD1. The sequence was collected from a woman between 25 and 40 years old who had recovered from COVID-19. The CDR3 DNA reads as TGTGCCAGCAGCTTAGCCTCCGGGACAGGGAGGTTCCAGCCCCAGCATTTT. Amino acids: CASSLASGTGRFQPQHF.